A single sample is the source of the 13 T cell receptor beta chains below, sequenced in a study of blood T cell repertoires in COVID-19. Only in-frame clones appear in the TCRdb table, and some are missing; sequencing was by immunoSEQ multiplex PCR. The repertoire holds hundreds of thousands of clones, approximately 89% seen once, with around 12% in the top ten. The sample taken for sequencing was peripheral blood. The receptor set was obtained from a woman aged 60-75 years with acute or convalescent COVID-19.

This rearrangement joins TRBV14 to TRBJ2-7; D gene ambiguous. Trimming pared 1 base from V and 4 bases from J, leaving 5 bases between. This CDR3 comprises 12 residues. Germline-derived CDR1 and CDR2 are SGHDN and FVKESK. CDR3 in DNA: TGTGCCAGCAGCCAAGCCCTTTACGAGCAGTACTTC. This codes for CASSQALYEQYF. The full variable domain, its missing parts supplied by reference TRBV14 and TRBJ2-7, is EAGVTQFPSHSVIEKGQTVTLRCDPISGHDNLYWYRRVMGKEIKFLLHFVKESKQDESGMPNNRFLAERTGGTYSTLKVQPAELEDSGVYFCASSQALYEQYFGPGTRLTVT.

The genes are TRBV5-1 and TRBJ1-6; D uncertain. The length of the CDR3 is 18 residues. V lost 0 bases, J lost 0 bases, and 13 bases lay in between. Germline V gene lookup returns CDR1 SGHRS and CDR2 YFSETQ. The CDR3 nucleotides read TGCGCCAGCAGCTTGGAGGTCCAAGGGAGCTCCTATAATTCACCCCTCCACTTT. It codes for CASSLEVQGSSYNSPLHF.

This chain links TRBV20-1 with TRBJ1-1, with D possibly TRBD1 on 6 matching bases. The length of the CDR3 is 13 residues. V lost 3 bases and J lost 3, with 11 bases in between. CDR1 DFQATT and CDR2 SNEGSKA come from the germline V gene (reference sequence). Here the CDR3 reads CSASQGSDTEAFF. The DNA of the CDR3 is TGCAGTGCTAGTCAGGGGTCGGACACTGAAGCTTTCTTT.

The chain uses TRBV28 and TRBJ2-7, with D maybe TRBD2 (5 bases). Germline CDR1 and CDR2: MDHEN and SYDVKM. CDR3 size: 15 residues. The ends were cut back, 3 bases at V and 2 bases at J, with 14 bases in the middle. CDR3 region: CASSLYGKGTYEQYF. CDR3 nucleotide sequence: TGTGCCAGCAGTTTGTACGGGAAGGGAACCTACGAGCAGTACTTC.

The V call is TRBV27, the J call TRBJ1-2, with 9 nucleotides matching TRBD1. J gave up 4 bases and V 5 bases, and 14 bases lay outside the gene matches. Germline assignment: CDR1 MNHEY and CDR2 SMNVEV (reference sequence). The CDR3 loop spans 17 amino acids. The CDR3: CASSVGQGIALGYGYTF. CDR3 DNA: TGTGCCAGCAGTGTCGGACAGGGGATCGCGTTGGGCTATGGCTACACCTTC.

The chain combines TRBV5-4 with TRBJ2-7, with D perhaps TRBD2 (6 bases). V was trimmed by 2 bases and J by 3 bases, leaving 12 bases between them. CDR1 is SGHNT, CDR2 YYREEE, per germline (reference sequence). The CDR3 is 14 amino acids. The CDR3 spells CASSLGVGGYEQYF. The DNA of the CDR3 is TGTGCCAGCAGCTTAGGGGTCGGGGGCTACGAGCAGTACTTC.

The rearrangement links TRBV19 to TRBJ2-1, with TRBD2 as a possible D gene (6 bases). In germline, CDR1 is LNHDA, CDR2 SQIVND (reference sequence). This CDR3 has 13 residues. V was cut by 3 bases and J by 6 bases, with 9 bases left in between. CDR3 loop: CASSILEGNEQFF. In DNA form, the CDR3 reads TGTGCCAGTAGTATCCTGGAGGGCAATGAGCAGTTCTTC. Using reference TRBV19 and TRBJ2-1 for the parts outside the CDR3, the full variable domain is DGGITQSPKYLFRKEGQNVTLSCEQNLNHDAMYWYRQDPGQGLRLIYYSQIVNDFQKGDIAEGYSVSREKKESFPLTVTSAQKNPTAFYLCASSILEGNEQFFGPGTRLTVL.

The J gene is TRBJ1-2, the V gene TRBV19; D unclear. Trimming took 0 bases from V and 1 from J, leaving 6 bases between them. Germline-derived CDR1 and CDR2 are LNHDA and SQIVND (reference sequence). CDR3 size: 14 residues. The CDR3 DNA is TGTGCCAGTAGTATAGAGGCAGATAACTATGGCTACACCTTC. As protein: CASSIEADNYGYTF.

The J gene is TRBJ1-1, the V gene TRBV3-1 (or the pseudogene TRBV3-2); D may be TRBD1 (6 bases). V dropped 4 bases and J dropped 3 bases, with 15 bases sitting between them. The CDR3 is 15 residues long. Germline values: CDR1 LGHDT, CDR2 YNNKEL (reference sequence). CDR3 protein: CASSRQQGWYTEAFF. As DNA, the CDR3 is TGTGCCAGCAGCCGCCAACAGGGATGGTACACTGAAGCTTTCTTT.

The V gene is TRBV7-8, the J gene TRBJ1-1, with 8 bases that match TRBD1. The germline gives CDR1 SGHVS, CDR2 FQNEAQ. The CDR3 consists of 13 residues. The trim removed 5 bases at V and 6 bases at J, leaving 5 bases unmatched. CDR3 protein: CASSPWTGPEAFF. CDR3 nucleotides: TGTGCCAGCAGCCCCTGGACAGGGCCTGAAGCTTTCTTT. The full variable domain, completed using reference TRBV7-8 and TRBJ1-1, is GAGVSQSPRYKVAKRGQDVALRCDPISGHVSLFWYQQALGQGPEFLTYFQNEAQLDKSGLPSDRFFAERPEGSVSTLKIQRTQQEDSAVYLCASSPWTGPEAFFGQGTRLTVV.

J is TRBJ1-2 and V is TRBV5-6; 10 nucleotides agree with TRBD1. V was pared by 0 bases and J by 8 bases, with 7 bases of the junction left unmatched. Germline loops: CDR1 SGHDT, CDR2 YYEEEE. The CDR3 has 15 residues. The CDR3 reads CASSLGLGQGDGYTF. For the CDR3, the DNA is TGTGCCAGCAGCTTGGGTCTCGGACAGGGGGACGGCTACACCTTC. Supplemented by reference TRBV5-6 and TRBJ1-2, the full variable domain reads DAGVTQSPTHLIKTRGQQVTLRCSPKSGHDTVSWYQQALGQGPQFIFQYYEEEERQRGNFPDRFSGHQFPNYSSELNVNALLLGDSALYLCASSLGLGQGDGYTFGSGTRLTVV.

The rearrangement links TRBV2 to TRBJ1-5, with TRBD1 identical over 7 bases. The germline CDR1 and CDR2 sequences are SNHLY and FYNNEI. This CDR3 contains 16 residues. J gave up 2 bases and V 7 bases, and 11 bases lay outside the gene matches. The CDR3 protein is CASTLRTGVRNQPQHF. The CDR3 nucleotides are TGTGCCAGCACCTTGCGCACAGGGGTGCGCAATCAGCCCCAGCATTTT. Together with reference TRBV2 and TRBJ1-5, the CDR3 gives the full variable domain: EPEVTQTPSHQVTQMGQEVILRCVPISNHLYFYWYRQILGQKVEFLVSFYNNEISEKSEIFDDQFSVERPDGSNFTLKIRSTKLEDSAMYFCASTLRTGVRNQPQHFGDGTRLSIL.

The chain uses TRBV28 and TRBJ1-3, with D possibly matching TRBD1 (6 bases). Germline-derived CDR1 and CDR2 are MDHEN and SYDVKM. Trimming left V 8 bases short and J 0 bases short, with 8 bases between. The CDR3 length is 13 residues. The CDR3 sequence is CASQGHSGNTIYF. As DNA, the CDR3 is TGTGCCAGCCAGGGACACTCTGGAAACACCATATATTTT.